This TCR beta chain emerged from a study of blood T cells in healthy people across ages (dated by TCRdb to between 2014 and 2016). Concerning the study at large: Template switching captured roughly one uniquely barcoded TCR beta cDNA molecule per two T cells in model experiments. To track age-related changes in TCR beta repertoire diversity, the study relied on deep sequencing normalized with unique cDNA molecular identifiers. Using the same blood draw, the study looked at two additional independent replicas of 1 million unique cDNA reads for two donors, one aged 18 to 30 and the other aged 80 or older. To avoid experimental bias, donors of different ages were distributed randomly across sequencing lanes. Donors were grouped into four age groups: young (average about 15 years), middle-aged (roughly 40), aged (around 60) and long-lived (around 80).

Including the terminal cysteine and phenylalanine, the CDR3 comprises 14 residues. This entry keeps only the CDR3 DNA: 42 bases, framed from base 1. CDR1 is given as SEHNR and CDR2 as FQNEAQ, both from the germline V gene (reference sequence). V lost 5 bases and J lost 3 bases; the stretch between them is 13 bases long. A few counts support this clonotype. What this receptor recognizes is not known. Per-base qualities were not stored, and no clone one base away is much larger. Systemically healthy Caucasian individuals from Russia, approximately 39 in total and aged about 6 to 100 years, were included as donors. Each donor gave approximately 9.3 milliliters of peripheral blood, collected into EDTA-treated Vacutainer tubes. PBMCs were isolated by Ficoll-Paque density-gradient centrifugation, with at least 7 million obtained per sample. Trizol reagent was used to extract total RNA from PBMCs, with at least 5.5 micrograms per sample. For every donor, an aliquot of PBMCs went through flow cytometry to measure the percentages of naive CD45RAhigh/CD27high T cells.

What the authors observed across the whole study: The percentage of naive T cells measured by flow cytometry correlated strongly with observed TCR beta diversity. The long-lived group showed more naive CD4+ T cells, fewer expanded clones and increased TCR diversity than the aged group, suggesting age selection. Observed TCR beta diversity per million T cells fell roughly linearly with age, and a significant reduction was already apparent by age approximately 40. The CMV infection status of donors was not known, potentially confounding age-related changes in expanded clonotypes. Because profiling used bulk unsorted PBMCs, naive and antigen-experienced compartments could not be compared conclusively. Total diversity estimates from one million sequenced T cells were considered lower bounds and underestimates.

Library preparation employed 5' RACE. These reads were obtained on an Illumina HiSeq 2500. A second PCR of about 7 to 12 cycles was performed with a sample-barcoded 5' primer and a J-beta primer mix. A unique molecular identifier was introduced onto each TCR beta cDNA molecule by a template-switch 5' adaptor carrying 12 random nucleotides. At least 2.5 million CDR3-containing paired-end reads were obtained from each sample. The Mint cDNA synthesis kit, primed by a TRBC-specific oligonucleotide, was used to synthesize first-strand cDNA from all RNA. Following uracil-DNA glycosylase treatment, all cDNA underwent a first 18-cycle PCR with the universal primers M1SS and BC2_uni_R. The authors' pipeline ran thus. Each sample was normalized by randomly selecting 1 million high-quality reads, each carrying a distinct molecular identifier. Instead of being binned into consensus sequences, reads that shared molecular identifiers were thrown out. MiTCR, set to a Q25 quality threshold and the strictest error-elimination algorithm, was used for CDR3 identification, clonotype clustering and error correction. A nonparametric unseen species model with Euler transformation was used to estimate a lower bound on total TCR beta diversity. The public sequencing data were trimmed at Q25 with fastp and processed into clonotypes with MiXCR by TCRdb, which kept only in-frame beta chains. Every distinct CDR3 protein forms one entry, paired with its most common genes and DNA. The authors' filters were not applied to this entry. This sample is represented by 550,000 to 650,000 distinct CDR3 sequences; about 30% of them were singletons. The top ten clonotypes cover approximately 15% of the sample.

The chain is assembled from TRBV7-9 and TRBJ1-2; the best D guess is TRBD1, with 5 bases matching. This clonotype originated in a woman older than 75 in good health. The sequenced sample was blood. The bases are TGTGCCAGCAGCCCCTCCCAGGGTCACTATGGCTACACCTTC. It specifies CASSPSQGHYGYTF.